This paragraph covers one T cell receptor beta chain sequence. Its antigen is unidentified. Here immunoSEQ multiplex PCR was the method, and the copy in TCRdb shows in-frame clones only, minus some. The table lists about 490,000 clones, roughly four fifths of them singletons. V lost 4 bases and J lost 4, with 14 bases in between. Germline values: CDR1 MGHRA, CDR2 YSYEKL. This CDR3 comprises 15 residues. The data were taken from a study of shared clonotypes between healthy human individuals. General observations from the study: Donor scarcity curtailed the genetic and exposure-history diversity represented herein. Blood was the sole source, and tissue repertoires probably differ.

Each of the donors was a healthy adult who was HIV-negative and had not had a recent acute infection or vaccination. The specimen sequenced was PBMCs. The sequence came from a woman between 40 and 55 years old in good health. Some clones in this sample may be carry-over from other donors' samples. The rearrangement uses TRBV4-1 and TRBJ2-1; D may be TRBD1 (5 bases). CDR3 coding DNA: TGCGCCAGCAGCCGAATAGGGGCCCTTTACAATGAGCAGTTCTTC. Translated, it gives CASSRIGALYNEQFF.